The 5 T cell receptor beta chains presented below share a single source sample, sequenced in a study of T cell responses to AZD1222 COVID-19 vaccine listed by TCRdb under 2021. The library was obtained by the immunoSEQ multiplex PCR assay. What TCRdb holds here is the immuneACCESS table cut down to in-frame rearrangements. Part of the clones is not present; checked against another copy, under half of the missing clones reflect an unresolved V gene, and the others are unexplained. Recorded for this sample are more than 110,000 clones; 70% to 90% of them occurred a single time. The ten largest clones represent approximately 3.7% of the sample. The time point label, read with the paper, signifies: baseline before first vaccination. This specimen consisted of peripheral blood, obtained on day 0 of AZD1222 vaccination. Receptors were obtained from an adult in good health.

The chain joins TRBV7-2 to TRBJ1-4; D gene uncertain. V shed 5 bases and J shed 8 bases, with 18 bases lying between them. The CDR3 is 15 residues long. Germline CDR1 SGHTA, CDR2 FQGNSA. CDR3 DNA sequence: TGTGCCAGCAGCCCCTCTGGGGTTATAGGGGAAAAACTGTTTTTT. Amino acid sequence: CASSPSGVIGEKLFF.

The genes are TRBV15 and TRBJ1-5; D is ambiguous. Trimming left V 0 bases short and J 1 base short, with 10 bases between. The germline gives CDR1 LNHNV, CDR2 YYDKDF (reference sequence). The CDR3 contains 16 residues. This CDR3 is CATSRDGWGSNQPQHF. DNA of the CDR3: TGTGCCACCAGCAGAGATGGTTGGGGAAGCAATCAGCCCCAGCATTTT. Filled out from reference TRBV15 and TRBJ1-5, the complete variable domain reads DAMVIQNPRYQVTQFGKPVTLSCSQTLNHNVMYWYQQKSSQAPKLLFHYYDKDFNNEADTPDNFQSRRPNTSFCFLDIRSPGLGDTAMYLCATSRDGWGSNQPQHFGDGTRLSIL.

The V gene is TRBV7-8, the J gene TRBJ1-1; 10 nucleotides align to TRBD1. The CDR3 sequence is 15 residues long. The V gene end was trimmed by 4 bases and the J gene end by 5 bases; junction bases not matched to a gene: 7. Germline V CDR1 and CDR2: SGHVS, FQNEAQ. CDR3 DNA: TGTGCCAGCAGCTCCGCCGGGACAGGGGTAACTGAAGCTTTCTTT. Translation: CASSSAGTGVTEAFF.

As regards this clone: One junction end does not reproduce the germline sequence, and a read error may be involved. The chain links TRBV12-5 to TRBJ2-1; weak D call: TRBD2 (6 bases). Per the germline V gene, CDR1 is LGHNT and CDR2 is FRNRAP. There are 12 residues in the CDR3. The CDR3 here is CASALTGSEQFF. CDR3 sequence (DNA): TGTGCTAGTGCTTTGACCGGGAGCGAGCAGTTCTTC.

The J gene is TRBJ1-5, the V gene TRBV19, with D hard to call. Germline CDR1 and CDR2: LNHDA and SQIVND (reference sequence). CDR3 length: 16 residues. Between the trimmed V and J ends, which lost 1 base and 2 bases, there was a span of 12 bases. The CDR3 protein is CASSIAQSRGNQPQHF. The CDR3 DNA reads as TGTGCCAGTAGTATAGCCCAGTCGAGGGGCAATCAGCCCCAGCATTTT.